The present T cell receptor (beta chain) was sequenced within a study of OX40 agonist ivuxolimab in advanced cancers. Study results and limitations: Low normalized T-cell clonal expansion was also seen in some nonresponders.

As concerns this clone: The antigen remains unidentified.

The repertoire was sequenced with immunoSEQ multiplex PCR; TCRdb's copy has only in-frame clones and lacks some. The sample records tens of thousands of clones, 65% to 85% being singletons. Germline CDR1 reads SGHNT; CDR2 reads YYREEE (reference sequence). Trimming cost V 3 bases and J 6 bases; bases outside gene matches: 8. The CDR3 is 14 residues long. The receptor was derived from an adult with an advanced solid tumor such as melanoma, head and neck, liver or kidney cancer. This sequence joins TRBV5-4 and TRBJ2-7; TRBD2 matches 8 bases. The sequencing used CD4+ or CD8+ T cells sorted from blood, collected in a trial of the OX40 agonist ivuxolimab. CDR3 sequence reads: CASSYLLAVSEQYF. The CDR3, as DNA: TGTGCCAGCAGCTACCTACTAGCGGTCTCCGAGCAGTACTTC. The full variable domain, its missing parts supplied by reference TRBV5-4 and TRBJ2-7, is ETGVTQSPTHLIKTRGQQVTLRCSSQSGHNTVSWYQQALGQGPQFIFQYYREEENGRGNFPPRFSGLQFPNYSSELNVNALELDDSALYLCASSYLLAVSEQYFGPGTRLTVT.